Listed below are T cell receptor beta chains from one sample, sequenced in a study of blood T cell repertoires in COVID-19. Profiled with immunoSEQ multiplex PCR; TCRdb holds only in-frame clones, not every one. The sample lists around 250,000 clones, 86% occurring once. Sequencing was performed on peripheral blood. Source of these receptors: a woman aged 80 or older with COVID-19, enrolled during active disease. Each CDR3 is given with its conserved first and last residue. A D gene is named only where the DNA matches it firmly. A clone size is listed for some rows: how often the clone was seen (once, few, many), or a class if it is expanded.

TRBJ1-4,.,TRBV7-9,.,CASSLALGRATNEKLFF,TGTGCCAGCAGCTTAGCGTTGGGCAGGGCCACTAATGAAAAACTGTTTTTT
TRBJ2-3,.,TRBV4-3,.,CASSQDGKYPEYF,TGCGCCAGCAGCCAAGATGGTAAATACCCGGAGTATTTT
TRBJ1-2,.,TRBV6-6,.,CASSYLQEGGYTF,TGTGCCAGCAGTTACCTTCAGGAGGGTGGCTACACCTTC
TRBJ2-7,.,TRBV5-1,.,CASSLQGRDYEQYF,TGCGCTAGCAGCTTGCAAGGACGGGACTACGAGCAGTACTTC
TRBJ2-3,.,TRBV15,.,CATSSGTSSSTDTQYF,TGTGCCACCAGCAGTGGGACTTCATCTAGCACAGATACGCAGTATTTT
TRBJ2-3,TRBD2,TRBV28,.,CASRDGTSGGSQYF,TGTGCCAGCAGAGATGGGACTAGCGGGGGTTCGCAGTATTTT
TRBJ1-2,.,TRBV29-1,.,CSVEAGTNYGYTF,TGCAGCGTTGAAGCAGGAACTAACTATGGCTACACCTTC
TRBJ1-4,TRBD1,TRBV5-1,.,CASSFGQDTTNEKLFF,TGCGCCAGCAGCTTCGGACAGGATACAACTAATGAAAAACTGTTTTTT
TRBJ1-1,.,TRBV2,.,CASSTTEYTEAFF,TGTGCCAGCAGCACGACAGAATACACTGAAGCTTTCTTT
TRBJ1-1,TRBD1,TRBV18,once,CASSPFSSGGEAFF,TGTGCCAGCTCACCATTCTCGTCAGGGGGTGAAGCTTTCTTT
TRBJ2-3,TRBD1,TRBV7-2,once,CASSLSRGRVDTQYF,TGTGCCAGCAGCTTATCGAGGGGGCGCGTCGATACGCAGTATTTT
TRBJ2-5,TRBD2,TRBV11-2,.,CASSIGLAGSRSPQYF,TGTGCCAGCAGCATTGGACTAGCGGGGAGTCGTTCGCCCCAGTACTTC
TRBJ1-1,TRBD1,TRBV10-3,once,CAIMGQGGTEAFF,TGTGCCATCATGGGACAGGGGGGCACTGAAGCTTTCTTT
TRBJ2-3,.,TRBV28,.,CASQLSGTRNTQYF,TGTGCCAGTCAGCTATCAGGGACTCGAAATACGCAGTATTTT